The text below deals with one TCR beta chain. Its antigen specificity is not known. Base qualities are not at hand, and no much larger clone is one base apart. Trimming costs V 11 bases and J 5 bases, and their ends lie 15 bases apart. The CDR3 has 12 amino acids, counting the end cysteine and phenylalanine. Just the 36-base CDR3 DNA is kept, in frame starting at base 1. CDR1 and CDR2 are drawn from the germline V gene: MDHEN, SYDVKM. Library preparation used the immunoSEQ multiplex PCR assay. This immuneACCESS table, as held by TCRdb, lists in-frame sequences with V and J called but not all clones. Of the missing ones, under half trace to an unresolved V gene in checked studies; the others have no known cause. The sample table holds 200,000 to 250,000 clones, of which around 94% were seen once. More than 1.3% of the sample lies in the top ten. This sample is drawn from a study of control samples from healthy donors and cancer patients (dated by TCRdb to 2018 to 2021).

The chain employs TRBV28 and TRBJ1-2; no D segment can be confidently identified. The source is a man between 50 and 59 years old in good health. The source material was blood. The CDR3 region reads CAVPRIIYGYTF. The DNA sequence follows: TGTGCCGTCCCGCGTATAATTTATGGCTACACCTTC.